This T cell receptor beta chain is from a study of blood T cell repertoires in COVID-19. Study background: PBMCs, B-cell-depleted T cells, or T cells provided the cDNA or gDNA that made up the material.

This clone was observed once. Participants, about 18 to 90 years old, spanned approximately 26 US areas. Within the 2 weeks before study entry, each person in the exposed group met a COVID-19 case. In the source study's methods: Estimated nucleated cell counts came from reference gene primer amplification. TCRdb's copy holds only in-frame clones and misses some; the assay was immunoSEQ multiplex PCR. V and J calls and clone size are those listed in that table; D and trimming were worked out from the DNA. The sample holds fewer than 200,000 clones, roughly 84% seen once. The CDR3 consists of 14 residues. The V gene lost 0 bases and the J gene lost 0 bases, with 5 bases spanning the gap. Looked up from germline, CDR1 is SEHNR and CDR2 is FQNEAQ (reference sequence).

The receptor comes from a woman aged 25 to 39 who had been exposed to COVID-19. The rearrangement uses TRBV7-9 and TRBJ1-1; D remains unclear. Material: PBMCs or T cells enriched from blood (not recorded which). CDR3 DNA: TGTGCCAGCAGCTTAGCTAGCCTGAACACTGAAGCTTTCTTT. Its translation is CASSLASLNTEAFF.